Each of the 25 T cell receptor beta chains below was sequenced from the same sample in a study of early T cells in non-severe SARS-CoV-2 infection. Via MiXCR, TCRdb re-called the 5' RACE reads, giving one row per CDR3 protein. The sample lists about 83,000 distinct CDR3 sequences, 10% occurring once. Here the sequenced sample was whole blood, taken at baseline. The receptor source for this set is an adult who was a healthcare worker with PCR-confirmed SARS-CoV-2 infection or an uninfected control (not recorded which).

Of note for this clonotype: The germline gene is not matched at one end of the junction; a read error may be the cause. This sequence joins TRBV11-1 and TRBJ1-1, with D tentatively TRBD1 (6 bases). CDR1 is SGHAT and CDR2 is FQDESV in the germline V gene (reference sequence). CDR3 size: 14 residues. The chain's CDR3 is CASSLAGEKAEAFF. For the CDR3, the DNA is TGTGCCAGCAGCCTAGCAGGGGAGAAAGCTGAAGCTTTCTTT.

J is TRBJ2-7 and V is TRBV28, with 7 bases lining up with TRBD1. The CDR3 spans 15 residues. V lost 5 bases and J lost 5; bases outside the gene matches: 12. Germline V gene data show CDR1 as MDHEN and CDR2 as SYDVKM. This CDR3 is CASSAPARGSNEQYF. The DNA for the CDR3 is TGTGCCAGCAGTGCCCCAGCCAGGGGGTCTAACGAGCAGTACTTC. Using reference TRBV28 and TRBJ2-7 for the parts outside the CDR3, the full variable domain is DVKVTQSSRYLVKRTGEKVFLECVQDMDHENMFWYRQDPGLGLRLIYFSYDVKMKEKGDIPEGYSVSREKKERFSLILESASTNQTSMYLCASSAPARGSNEQYFGPGTRLTVT.

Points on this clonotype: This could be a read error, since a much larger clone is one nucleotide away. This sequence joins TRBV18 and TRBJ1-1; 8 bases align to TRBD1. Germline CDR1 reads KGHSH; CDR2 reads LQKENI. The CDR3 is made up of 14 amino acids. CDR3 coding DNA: TGTGCCAGATCACCACCGACAGGGGTGGGGGAAGCTTTCTTT. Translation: CARSPPTGVGEAFF.

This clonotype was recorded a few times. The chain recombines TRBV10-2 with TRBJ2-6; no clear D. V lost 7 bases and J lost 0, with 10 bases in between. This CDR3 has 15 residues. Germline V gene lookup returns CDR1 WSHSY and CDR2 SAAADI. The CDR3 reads CASTIAGSGANVLTF. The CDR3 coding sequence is TGCGCCAGCACCATCGCCGGCTCTGGGGCCAACGTCCTGACTTTC.

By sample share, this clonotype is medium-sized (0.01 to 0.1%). CDR3 region: CSAEPDTNSYEQYF. The DNA of the CDR3 is TGCAGTGCCGAACCGGACACGAACTCCTACGAGCAGTACTTC. The chain is built from TRBV20-1 and TRBJ2-7; perhaps TRBD1 as D (5 bases). This CDR3 contains 14 residues. V gave up 6 bases and J gave up 0 bases, with 15 bases separating them. Germline lookup yields CDR1 DFQATT and CDR2 SNEGSKA (reference sequence).

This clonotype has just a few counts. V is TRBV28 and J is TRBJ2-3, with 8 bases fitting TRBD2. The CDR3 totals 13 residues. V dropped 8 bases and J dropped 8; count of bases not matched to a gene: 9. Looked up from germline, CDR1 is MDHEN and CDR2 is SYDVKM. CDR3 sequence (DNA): TGTGCCAGCTCCAGCGGGAGTCTAGGTACGCAGTATTTT. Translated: CASSSGSLGTQYF.

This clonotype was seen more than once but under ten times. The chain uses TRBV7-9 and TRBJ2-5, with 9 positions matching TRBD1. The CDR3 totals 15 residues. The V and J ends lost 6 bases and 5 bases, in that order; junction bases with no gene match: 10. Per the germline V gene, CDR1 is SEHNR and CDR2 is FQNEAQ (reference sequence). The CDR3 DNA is TGTGCCAGCAGGCGACTGACAGGGGGGCGCGAGACCCAGTACTTC. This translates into CASRRLTGGRETQYF.

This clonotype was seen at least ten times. CDR3 in amino acids: CASSWTGAVAFF. DNA of the CDR3: TGTGCCAGCAGCTGGACAGGGGCAGTGGCTTTCTTT. V and J are TRBV7-9 and TRBJ1-1, with 9 bases identical to TRBD1. With 4 bases clipped from V and 11 bases from J, the junction kept 5 bases outside the gene matches. Germline-derived CDR1 and CDR2 are SEHNR and FQNEAQ (reference sequence). CDR3 size: 12 residues.

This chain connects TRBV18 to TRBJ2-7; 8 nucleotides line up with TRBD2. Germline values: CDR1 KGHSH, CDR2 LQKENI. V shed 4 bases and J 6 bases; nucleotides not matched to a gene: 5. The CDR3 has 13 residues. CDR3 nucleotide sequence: TGTGCCAGCTCACGAGCGGGAGCACCCGAGCAGTACTTC. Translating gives CASSRAGAPEQYF.

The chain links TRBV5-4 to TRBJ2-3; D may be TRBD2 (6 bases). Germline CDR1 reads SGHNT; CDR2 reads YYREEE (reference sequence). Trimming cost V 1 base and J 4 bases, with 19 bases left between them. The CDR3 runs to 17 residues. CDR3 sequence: CASSLIGRSQSADTQYF. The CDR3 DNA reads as TGTGCCAGCAGCTTGATCGGGAGATCTCAATCGGCAGATACGCAGTATTTT.

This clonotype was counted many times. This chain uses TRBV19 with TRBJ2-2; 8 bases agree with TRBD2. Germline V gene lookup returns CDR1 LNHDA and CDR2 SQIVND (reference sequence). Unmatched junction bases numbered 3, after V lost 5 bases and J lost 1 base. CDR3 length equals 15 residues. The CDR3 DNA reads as TGTGCCAGTAGTCGTCTAGCGGGGAACACCGGGGAGCTGTTTTTT. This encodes CASSRLAGNTGELFF.

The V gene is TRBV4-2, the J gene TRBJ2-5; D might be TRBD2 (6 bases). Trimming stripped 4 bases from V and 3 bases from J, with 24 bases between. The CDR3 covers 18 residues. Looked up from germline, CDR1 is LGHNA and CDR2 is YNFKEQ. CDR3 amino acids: CASSLGHGLAPLEETQYF. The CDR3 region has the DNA TGTGCCAGCAGCCTGGGGCATGGGCTAGCGCCCTTGGAAGAGACCCAGTACTTC.

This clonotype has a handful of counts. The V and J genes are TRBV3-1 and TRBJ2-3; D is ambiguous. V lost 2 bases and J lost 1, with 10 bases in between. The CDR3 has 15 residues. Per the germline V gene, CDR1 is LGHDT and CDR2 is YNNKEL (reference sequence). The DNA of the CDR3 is TGTGCCAGCAGCCAAAGGGCCGGGCGCACAGATACGCAGTATTTT. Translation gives CASSQRAGRTDTQYF.

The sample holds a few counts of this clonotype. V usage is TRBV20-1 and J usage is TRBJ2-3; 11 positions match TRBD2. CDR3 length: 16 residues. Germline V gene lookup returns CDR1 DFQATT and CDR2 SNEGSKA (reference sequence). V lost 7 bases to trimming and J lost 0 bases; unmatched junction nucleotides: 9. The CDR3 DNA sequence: TGCAGTGTCGGGGCTAGCGGGAGGACTAGCACAGATACGCAGTATTTT. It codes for CSVGASGRTSTDTQYF.

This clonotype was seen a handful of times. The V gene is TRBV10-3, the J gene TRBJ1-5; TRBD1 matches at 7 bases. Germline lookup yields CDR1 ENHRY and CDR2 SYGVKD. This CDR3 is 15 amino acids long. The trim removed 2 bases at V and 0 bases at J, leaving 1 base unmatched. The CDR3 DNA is TGTGCCATCAGTGAGACAGGGGTTAGCAATCAGCCCCAGCATTTT. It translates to CAISETGVSNQPQHF.

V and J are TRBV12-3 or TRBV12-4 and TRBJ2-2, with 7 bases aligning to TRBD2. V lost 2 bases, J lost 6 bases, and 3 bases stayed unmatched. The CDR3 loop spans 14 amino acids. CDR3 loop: CASSLREEAGELFF. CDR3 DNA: TGTGCCAGCAGTTTACGGGAGGAGGCCGGGGAGCTGTTTTTT.

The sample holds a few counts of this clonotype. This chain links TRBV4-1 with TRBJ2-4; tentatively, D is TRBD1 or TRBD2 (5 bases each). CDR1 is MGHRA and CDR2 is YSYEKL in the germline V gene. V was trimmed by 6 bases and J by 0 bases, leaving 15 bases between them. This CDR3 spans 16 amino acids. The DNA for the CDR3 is TGCGCCAGCAGTCCTACCCTTGGGGGAGCCAAAAACATTCAGTACTTC. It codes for CASSPTLGGAKNIQYF.

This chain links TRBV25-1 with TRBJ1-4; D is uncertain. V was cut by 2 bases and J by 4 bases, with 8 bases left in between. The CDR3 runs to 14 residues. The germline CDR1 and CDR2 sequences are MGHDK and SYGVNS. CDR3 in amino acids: CASSEGGINEKLFF. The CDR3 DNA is TGTGCCAGCAGTGAAGGAGGGATTAATGAAAAACTGTTTTTT.

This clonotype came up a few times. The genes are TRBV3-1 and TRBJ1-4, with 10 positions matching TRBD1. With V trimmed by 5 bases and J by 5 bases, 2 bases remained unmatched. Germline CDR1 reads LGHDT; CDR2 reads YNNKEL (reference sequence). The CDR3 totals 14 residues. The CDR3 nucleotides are TGTGCCAGCAGCTCGGGACAGGGGAATGAAAAACTGTTTTTT. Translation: CASSSGQGNEKLFF.

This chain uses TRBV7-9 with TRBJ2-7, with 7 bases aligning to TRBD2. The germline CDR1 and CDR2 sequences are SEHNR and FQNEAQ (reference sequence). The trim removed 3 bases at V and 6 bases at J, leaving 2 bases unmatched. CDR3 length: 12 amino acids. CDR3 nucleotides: TGTGCCAGCAGCTTCACTAGCGCCGAGCAGTACTTC. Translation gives CASSFTSAEQYF. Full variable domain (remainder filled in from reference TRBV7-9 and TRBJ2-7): DTGVSQNPRHKITKRGQNVTFRCDPISEHNRLYWYRQTLGQGPEFLTYFQNEAQLEKSRLLSDRFSAERPKGSFSTLEIQRTEQGDSAMYLCASSFTSAEQYFGPGTRLTVT.

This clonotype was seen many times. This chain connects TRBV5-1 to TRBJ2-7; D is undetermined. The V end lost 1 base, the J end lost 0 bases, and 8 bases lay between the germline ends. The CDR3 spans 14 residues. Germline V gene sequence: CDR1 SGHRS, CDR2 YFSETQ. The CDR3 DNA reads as TGCGCCAGCAGCTTGACAGATAGCTCCTACGAGCAGTACTTC. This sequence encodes CASSLTDSSYEQYF.

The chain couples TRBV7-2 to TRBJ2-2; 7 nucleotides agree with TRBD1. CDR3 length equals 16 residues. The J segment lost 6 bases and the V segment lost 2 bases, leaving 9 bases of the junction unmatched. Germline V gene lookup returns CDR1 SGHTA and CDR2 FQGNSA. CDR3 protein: CASSLPTGRAAGELFF. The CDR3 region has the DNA TGTGCCAGCAGCTTACCGACAGGGCGGGCGGCCGGGGAGCTGTTTTTT.

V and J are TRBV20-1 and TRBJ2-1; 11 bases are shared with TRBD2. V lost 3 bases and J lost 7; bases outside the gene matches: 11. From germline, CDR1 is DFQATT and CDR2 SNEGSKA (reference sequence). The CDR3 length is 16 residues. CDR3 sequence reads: CSASWASGRSSNEQFF. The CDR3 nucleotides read TGCAGTGCTAGTTGGGCTAGCGGGAGGTCTAGTAATGAGCAGTTCTTC.

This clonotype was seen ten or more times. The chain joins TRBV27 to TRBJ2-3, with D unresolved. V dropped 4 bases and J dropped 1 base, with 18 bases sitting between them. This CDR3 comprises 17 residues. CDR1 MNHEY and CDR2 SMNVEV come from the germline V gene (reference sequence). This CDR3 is CASSSRRTTVGTDTQYF. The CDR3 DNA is TGTGCCAGCAGTTCCCGAAGGACCACCGTCGGCACAGATACGCAGTATTTT.

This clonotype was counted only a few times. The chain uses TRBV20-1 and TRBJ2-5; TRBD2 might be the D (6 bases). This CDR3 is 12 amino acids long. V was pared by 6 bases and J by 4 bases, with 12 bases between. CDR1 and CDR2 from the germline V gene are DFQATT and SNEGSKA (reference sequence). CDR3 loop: CSAGGWAETQYF. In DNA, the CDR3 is TGCAGTGCGGGGGGATGGGCAGAGACCCAGTACTTC.